What follows are 17 T cell receptor beta chains derived from one specimen sequenced in a study of identical twins. In TCRdb, the 5' RACE reads were re-called with MiXCR into one record per CDR3 protein. The sample has approximately 670,000 distinct CDR3 sequences; around 5.7% are singletons. Sequencing was performed on naive T cells sorted from blood. The receptors shown here come from a man aged 18 to 29 in good health.

This clonotype was counted at least ten times. The rearrangement joins TRBV3-1 to TRBJ1-1; no clear D gene. Trimming took off 3 bases at V and 7 bases at J, with 6 bases between the two ends. Germline CDR1 and CDR2: LGHDT and YNNKEL (reference sequence). The CDR3 extends over 11 amino acids. In nucleotides, the CDR3 is TGTGCCAGCAGCCAGGCGTTTGAAGCTTTCTTT. Encoded protein: CASSQAFEAFF.

This chain links TRBV12-3 or TRBV12-4 with TRBJ2-7, with D hard to call. Trimming pared 2 bases from V and 9 bases from J, leaving 14 bases between. This CDR3 spans 13 amino acids. The CDR3 sequence: CASSLKFDGRQYV. Here the CDR3 DNA reads TGTGCCAGCAGTTTAAAATTCGACGGGCGGCAGTACGTC.

This clonotype has only a few counts. This sequence joins TRBV28 and TRBJ2-3; 8 bases agree with TRBD1. Germline V gene data show CDR1 as MDHEN and CDR2 as SYDVKM. The J segment lost 4 bases and the V segment lost 5 bases, leaving 20 bases of the junction unmatched. CDR3 length: 19 amino acids. The CDR3, as DNA: TGTGCCAGCAGTCCCGAATGGCTTCCGGGACAGGCGAGTGCAGATACGCAGTATTTT. Translated: CASSPEWLPGQASADTQYF. The full variable domain, in which reference TRBV28 and TRBJ2-3 provide the parts outside the CDR3, is DVKVTQSSRYLVKRTGEKVFLECVQDMDHENMFWYRQDPGLGLRLIYFSYDVKMKEKGDIPEGYSVSREKKERFSLILESASTNQTSMYLCASSPEWLPGQASADTQYFGPGTRLTVL.

V is TRBV27 and J is TRBJ2-1, with TRBD2 identical over 16 bases. The J segment lost 9 bases and the V segment lost 5 bases, leaving 22 bases of the junction unmatched. The CDR3 is 21 amino acids. Germline CDR1 reads MNHEY; CDR2 reads SMNVEV (reference sequence). Here the CDR3 reads CASSQLRNGGLAGGPGAEQFF. In DNA form, the CDR3 reads TGTGCCAGCAGTCAACTCCGGAACGGGGGACTAGCGGGAGGGCCCGGGGCTGAGCAGTTCTTC.

The chain recombines TRBV3-1 with TRBJ1-6; D gene uncertain. Trimming left V 0 bases short and J 5 bases short, with 5 bases between. Germline V gene data show CDR1 as LGHDT and CDR2 as YNNKEL (reference sequence). The CDR3 sequence is 14 residues long. CDR3 protein: CASSQEPDNSPLHF. CDR3 in DNA: TGTGCCAGCAGCCAAGAACCAGATAATTCACCCCTCCACTTT.

This chain links TRBV30 with TRBJ2-7; 7 nucleotides align to TRBD1. The germline V gene has CDR1 GTSNPN and CDR2 SVGIG (reference sequence). The J segment lost 1 base and the V segment lost 0 bases, leaving 3 bases of the junction unmatched. The CDR3 is 14 residues long. The CDR3 nucleotides read TGTGCCTGGAGTGTACAGGGGAGATCCTACGAGCAGTACTTC. As protein: CAWSVQGRSYEQYF.

This clonotype was counted only a few times. V gene TRBV2 combines with J gene TRBJ2-4, with TRBD2 matching over 11 bases. V lost 7 bases to trimming and J lost 3 bases; unmatched junction nucleotides: 17. The CDR3 length is 19 residues. Germline V gene data show CDR1 as SNHLY and CDR2 as FYNNEI. CDR3 region: CASIGTSGWAPQGKNIQYF. The CDR3 DNA reads TGTGCCAGCATCGGGACTAGCGGATGGGCCCCTCAAGGCAAAAACATTCAGTACTTC.

This rearrangement joins TRBV2 to TRBJ1-2, with D perhaps TRBD1 (6 bases). The CDR3 loop spans 15 amino acids. Trimming stripped 6 bases from V and 3 bases from J, with 17 bases between. Germline V gene sequence: CDR1 SNHLY, CDR2 FYNNEI. This CDR3 is CASSLQGGGDYGYTF. The CDR3 DNA reads as TGTGCCAGCAGCTTACAGGGAGGGGGGGACTATGGCTACACCTTC.

This clonotype was counted many times. CDR3 coding DNA: TGTGCCAGCAGGAAACTAGCGGGAGACACCGGGGAGCTGTTTTTT. Translation gives CASRKLAGDTGELFF. V and J are TRBV6-1 and TRBJ2-2, with 11 positions matching TRBD2. V gave up 6 bases and J gave up 3 bases; unmatched junction bases: 3. Per germline, CDR1 MNHNS and CDR2 SASEGT. The CDR3 has 15 residues.

This clonotype has at least ten counts. The chain uses TRBV6-2 or TRBV6-3 and TRBJ1-1; D is undetermined. In germline, CDR1 is MNHEY, CDR2 SVGEGT. V was cut by 11 bases and J by 1 base, with 11 bases left in between. The CDR3 totals 12 residues. The CDR3 nucleotides read TGTGCCGGGCGAAGGGCGAACACTGAAGCTTTCTTT. Amino acid sequence: CAGRRANTEAFF.

This clonotype was seen at least ten times. The rearrangement uses TRBV4-2 and TRBJ1-6; TRBD1 might be the D (5 bases). The germline CDR1 and CDR2 sequences are LGHNA and YNFKEQ. The ends were cut back, 2 bases at V and 8 bases at J, with 10 bases in the middle. The CDR3 covers 14 residues. CDR3 nucleotides: TGTGCCAGCAGCCAACGATCGGGGGATTCACCCCTCCACTTT. Its translation is CASSQRSGDSPLHF.

Note on this clonotype: The conserved final phenylalanine or tryptophan is absent from the CDR3, which likely points to a read error. The rearrangement links TRBV18 to TRBJ1-1; no definite D call. Germline V gene data show CDR1 as KGHSH and CDR2 as LQKENI. This CDR3 has 12 residues. V was shortened by 3 bases and J by 1 base, with 3 bases between the two germline ends. The CDR3 sequence is CASSPGNTEAFL. CDR3 sequence (DNA): TGTGCCAGCTCACCCGGGAACACTGAAGCTTTCCTT.

Many counts were recorded for this clonotype. This chain uses TRBV4-1 with TRBJ2-1; D is unclear. The V gene's germline CDR1 is MGHRA and CDR2 YSYEKL. The V and J ends lost 0 bases and 7 bases respectively, with 13 bases between them. The CDR3 length is 15 residues. For the CDR3, the DNA is TGCGCCAGCAGCCAAGATAGAGCTAGTTGGAATGAGCAGTTCTTC. It specifies CASSQDRASWNEQFF.

This clonotype was picked up many times. This chain joins TRBV5-1 and TRBJ1-2; no definite D call. CDR1 is SGHRS and CDR2 is YFSETQ in the germline V gene. V gave up 0 bases and J gave up 0 bases, with 6 bases separating them. The CDR3 is 14 residues long. Here the CDR3 reads CASSLDKANYGYTF. In nucleotides, the CDR3 is TGCGCCAGCAGCTTGGACAAGGCTAACTATGGCTACACCTTC.

This chain joins TRBV11-2 and TRBJ2-1; 10 bases are a match to TRBD2. Germline values: CDR1 SGHAT, CDR2 FQNNGV. CDR3 length: 16 amino acids. The V gene end was trimmed by 8 bases and the J gene end by 10 bases; junction bases not matched to a gene: 17. The CDR3 DNA reads TGTGCCAGCGCCCCAATTCAGCGGGAGGGCCGGTGGGAGCAGTTCTTC. It encodes CASAPIQREGRWEQFF.

There are many counts of this clonotype. The chain has TRBV5-1 and TRBJ2-1; D ambiguous. Germline loops: CDR1 SGHRS, CDR2 YFSETQ. Trimming cost V 0 bases and J 11 bases, with 6 bases left between them. CDR3 length: 11 residues. The CDR3 nucleotides read TGCGCCAGCAGCTTGGACGGAAAGCAGTTCTTC. This sequence encodes CASSLDGKQFF.

V and J are TRBV7-8 and TRBJ2-3; either TRBD1 or TRBD2 may fit D (5 bases each). Between the trimmed V and J ends, which lost 4 bases and 3 bases, there was a span of 20 bases. The CDR3 consists of 17 residues. The germline V gene has CDR1 SGHVS and CDR2 FQNEAQ. Written as DNA, the CDR3 is TGTGCCAGCAGCTCCAGGACTCCGGGGCTCTCGACAGATACGCAGTATTTT. Translating gives CASSSRTPGLSTDTQYF.